One and the same sample provided the 15 T cell receptor beta chains below, sequenced in a study of shared clonotypes between healthy human individuals. The method was immunoSEQ multiplex PCR; TCRdb's version includes in-frame clones alone and lacks a portion of them. The sample yields some 2.4 million clones, 93% seen once. What was sequenced was naive CD4+ T cells from PBMCs. The sample's subset: CD45RA+ positively selected. The receptors were gathered from a man between 18 and 35 years old in good health. Some clones in this sample may be carry-over from other donors' samples.

This chain uses TRBV28 with TRBJ1-5; D is unclear. This CDR3 contains 15 residues. V was shortened by 4 bases and J by 0 bases, with 10 bases between the two germline ends. Germline V CDR1 and CDR2: MDHEN, SYDVKM. For the CDR3, the DNA is TGTGCCAGCAGTTGGATTCGGACTAGCAATCAGCCCCAGCATTTT. Amino acid sequence: CASSWIRTSNQPQHF.

The rearrangement links TRBV19 to TRBJ2-6; D unresolved. The germline gives CDR1 LNHDA, CDR2 SQIVND (reference sequence). V gave up 3 bases and J gave up 0 bases, with 6 bases separating them. The CDR3 runs to 15 residues. The DNA of the CDR3 is TGTGCCAGTAGTATGCGGCCCTCTGGGGCCAACGTCCTGACTTTC. It encodes CASSMRPSGANVLTF.

J is TRBJ1-1 and V is TRBV10-1; D is possibly TRBD1 (6 bases). The V and J ends lost 2 bases and 6 bases respectively, with 16 bases between them. CDR3 length: 15 amino acids. CDR1 WNHNN and CDR2 SYGVQD come from the germline V gene (reference sequence). The CDR3 sequence is CASSERAGGLAEAFF. The CDR3 region has the DNA TGCGCCAGCAGTGAGCGTGCCGGGGGGCTGGCTGAAGCTTTCTTT.

V usage is TRBV11-2 and J usage is TRBJ2-5; a weak D match, TRBD1 (5 bases). The J call is in doubt because the DNA end fits TRBJ2-7 better. CDR1 and CDR2 (germline): SGHAT, FQNNGV. The CDR3 has 15 amino acids. Written as DNA, the CDR3 is TGTGCCAGCAGCTTTGGCAGGGCGGTCTACCACGAGCAGTACTTC. It translates to CASSFGRAVYHEQYF.

The genes are TRBV7-9 and TRBJ1-4, with D perhaps TRBD1 (6 bases). Trimming left V 5 bases short and J 4 bases short, with 11 bases between. There are 14 residues in the CDR3. Looked up from germline, CDR1 is SEHNR and CDR2 is FQNEAQ (reference sequence). As DNA, the CDR3 is TGTGCCAGCAGCCGTCGGGACAATAATGAAAAACTGTTTTTT. It specifies CASSRRDNNEKLFF.

V and J are TRBV7-2 and TRBJ1-2, with a possible D match to TRBD1 (6 bases). This CDR3 is 15 amino acids long. Trimming stripped 0 bases from V and 3 bases from J, with 11 bases between. CDR1 is SGHTA and CDR2 is FQGNSA in the germline V gene. CDR3 sequence reads: CASSLARGADYGYTF. CDR3 bases: TGTGCCAGCAGCTTAGCGCGGGGGGCGGACTATGGCTACACCTTC.

Here the CDR3 DNA reads TGTGCTAGTGCCACTGGCAGAGGGGATACCTACAATGAGCAGTTCTTC. This sequence encodes CASATGRGDTYNEQFF. V is TRBV12-5 and J is TRBJ2-1; the D call may be TRBD1 or TRBD2 (5 bases each). The CDR3 extends over 16 amino acids. Per germline, CDR1 LGHNT and CDR2 FRNRAP. Trimming left V 7 bases short and J 2 bases short, with 18 bases between.

The chain links TRBV27 to TRBJ2-7, with 7 nucleotides matching TRBD2. The J segment lost 3 bases and the V segment lost 6 bases, leaving 11 bases of the junction unmatched. CDR3 length: 15 amino acids. Germline loops: CDR1 MNHEY, CDR2 SMNVEV (reference sequence). CDR3: CASSRRGLFSYEQYF. CDR3 sequence (DNA): TGTGCCAGCAGCCGGAGGGGACTATTCAGCTACGAGCAGTACTTC.

This sequence joins TRBV28 and TRBJ2-7, with D perhaps matching TRBD1 or TRBD2 (5 bases each). CDR3 size: 15 residues. V lost 2 bases and J 0 bases, leaving 11 bases between the germline ends. CDR1 is MDHEN and CDR2 is SYDVKM in the germline V gene. CDR3 DNA sequence: TGTGCCAGCAGTTTAATAGGGGAGAGCTCCTACGAGCAGTACTTC. Translating gives CASSLIGESSYEQYF.

The chain combines TRBV7-7 with TRBJ1-3; 10 bases match TRBD1. Losses at the gene ends were 5 bases for V and 2 bases for J; bases not matched to a gene: 3. The CDR3 is 15 amino acids. Germline lookup yields CDR1 SSHAT and CDR2 FNYEAQ (reference sequence). The DNA of the CDR3 is TGTGCCAGCAGCCGGGACAGGGGAGCTGGAAACACCATATATTTT. Its protein product is CASSRDRGAGNTIYF. Full variable domain (rest looked up from reference TRBV7-7 and TRBJ1-3): GAGVSQSPRYKVTKRGQDVTLRCDPISSHATLYWYQQALGQGPEFLTYFNYEAQPDKSGLPSDRFSAERPEGSISTLTIQRTEQRDSAMYRCASSRDRGAGNTIYFGEGSWLTVV.

This clone was detected once. The chain is built from TRBV28 and TRBJ1-2, with D maybe TRBD1 (6 bases). Per germline, CDR1 MDHEN and CDR2 SYDVKM. The CDR3 has 12 residues. With 7 bases removed from V and 7 bases from J, the gap between germline ends came to 13 bases. The chain's CDR3 is CASTTPGAGYTF. Here the CDR3 DNA reads TGTGCCAGCACTACCCCGGGGGCTGGCTACACCTTC.

The chain employs TRBV28 and TRBJ1-5; 7 nucleotides agree with TRBD1. Germline-derived CDR1 and CDR2 are MDHEN and SYDVKM. CDR3 size: 20 residues. Trimming took 1 base from V and 1 from J; bases not matched to a gene: 16. This CDR3 reads CASSLYPGTVGRQSNQPQHF. CDR3 DNA: TGTGCCAGCAGTTTATACCCCGGGACAGTAGGGAGGCAAAGCAATCAGCCCCAGCATTTT.

The V and J genes are TRBV5-1 and TRBJ2-5; D ambiguous. There are 13 residues in the CDR3. The germline gives CDR1 SGHRS, CDR2 YFSETQ. The V end lost 6 bases, the J end lost 0 bases, and 9 bases lay between the germline ends. Here the CDR3 reads CASTEPNQETQYF. CDR3 in DNA: TGCGCCAGCACCGAACCTAACCAAGAGACCCAGTACTTC.

J is TRBJ1-2 and V is TRBV28, with D unclear. Between the trimmed V and J ends, which lost 3 bases and 8 bases, there was a span of 19 bases. CDR3 length equals 15 residues. CDR1 is MDHEN and CDR2 is SYDVKM in the germline V gene. CDR3 sequence reads: CASSLKGGVFRGYTF. In DNA, the CDR3 is TGTGCCAGCAGTTTGAAGGGTGGAGTTTTTAGGGGCTACACCTTC.

V is TRBV18 and J is TRBJ2-3, with 14 bases fitting TRBD2. Per germline, CDR1 KGHSH and CDR2 LQKENI. This CDR3 comprises 16 residues. V shed 4 bases, J shed 4 bases, and the junction held 4 bases outside the gene matches. CDR3 sequence reads: CASSLGLAGAADTQYF. As DNA, the CDR3 is TGTGCCAGCTCACTGGGACTAGCGGGAGCAGCAGATACGCAGTATTTT.